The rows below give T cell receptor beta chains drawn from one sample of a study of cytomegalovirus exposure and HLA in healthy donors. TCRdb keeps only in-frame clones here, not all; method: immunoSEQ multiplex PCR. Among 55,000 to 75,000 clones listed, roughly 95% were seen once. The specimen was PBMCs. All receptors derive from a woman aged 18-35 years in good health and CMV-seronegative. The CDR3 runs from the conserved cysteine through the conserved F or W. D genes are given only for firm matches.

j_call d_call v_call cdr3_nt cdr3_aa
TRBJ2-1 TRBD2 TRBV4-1 TGCGCCAGCAGCCAACGCACCGGGACTAGCAGAAGCTCCTACAATGAGCAGTTCTTC CASSQRTGTSRSSYNEQFF
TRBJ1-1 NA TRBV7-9 TGTGCCAGCAGCCCGGGGGGCGCCTGGAACACTGAAGCTTTCTTT CASSPGGAWNTEAFF
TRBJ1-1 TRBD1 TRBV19 TGTGCCAGTACCAGGACAGGGCTTCCGGGAGCTGAAGCTTTCTTT CASTRTGLPGAEAFF
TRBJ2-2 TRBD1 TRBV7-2 TGTGCCAGCAGGGACAGGGGCCGTCAGGGCGGGGAGCTGTTTTTT CASRDRGRQGGELFF
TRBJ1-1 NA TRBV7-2 TGTGCCAGCAGCTCCACACCTCAGGAGAACACTGAAGCTTTCTTT CASSSTPQENTEAFF
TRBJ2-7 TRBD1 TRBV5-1 TGCGCCAGCAGCTCACTGACAGGGGGCGATTGGGGCGAGCAGTACTTC CASSSLTGGDWGEQYF
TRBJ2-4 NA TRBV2 TGTGCCAGCAGTGAAGGGGCTAGCTTTCAGAACATTCAGTACTTC CASSEGASFQNIQYF
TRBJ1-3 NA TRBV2 TGTGCCAGCGTCGGCGCCGCGGCCATATATTTT CASVGAAAIYF
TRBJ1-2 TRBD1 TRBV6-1 TGTGCCAGCAGTGACGGCCCAGGGGGGCAGTACGTCTATGGCTACACCTTC CASSDGPGGQYVYGYTF
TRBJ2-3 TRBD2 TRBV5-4 TGTGCCAGCAGCCCGGCGGGGGGGGGAAGCGATACGCAGTATTTT CASSPAGGGSDTQYF
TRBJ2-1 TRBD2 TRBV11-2 TGTGCCAGCAGCCCCCGGGAGGGGGGCGGGGTCCCCTACAATGAGCAGTTCTTC CASSPREGGGVPYNEQFF
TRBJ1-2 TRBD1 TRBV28 TGTGCCAGCAGTCCCCCCCGACAGGGGTTCTATGGCTACACCTTC CASSPPRQGFYGYTF
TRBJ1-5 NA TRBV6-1 TGTGCCAGCATCGAGGGTGCCAATCAGCCCCAGCATTTT CASIEGANQPQHF
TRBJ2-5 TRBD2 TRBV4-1 TGCGCCAGCAGCCAGGGACTACCCGGAGGTTGGGAGACCCAGTACTTC CASSQGLPGGWETQYF
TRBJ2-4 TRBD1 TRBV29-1 TGCAGCGTTGAAGTGCTCGGACAGGTCCGACAAAACATTCAGTACTTC CSVEVLGQVRQNIQYF
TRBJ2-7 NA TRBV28 TGTGCCAGCAGTTTTTGGGGGGAGGTCTACGAGCAGTACTTC CASSFWGEVYEQYF